This T cell receptor (beta chain) emerged from a study of beta chain features in type 1 diabetes. General study findings and limits: Naive, central memory and Treg TCRB repertoires appeared more alike in patients than in healthy donors. Patients with Type 1 diabetes showed moderately but significantly shorter TCRB CDR3s in all four CD4+ subsets. For patients and controls alike, PCR might favor shorter templates to the same degree.

This CDR3 is 13 amino acids long. CDR1 MGHRA and CDR2 YSYEKL come from the germline V gene. V dropped 0 bases and J dropped 9 bases, with 11 bases sitting between them. Remarks on this clone: Its specificity is not known.

TCRB transcripts that were expressed got sequenced, as all of the isolated RNA had been reverse transcribed. Assay used: immunoSEQ multiplex PCR; TCRdb lists only in-frame clones, some missing. The sample carries about 270,000 clones, roughly 13% recorded once. Material for sequencing was naive CD4+ T cells from blood. This chain uses TRBV4-1 with TRBJ1-2; D unresolved. This receptor was taken from a man younger than 40 with type 1 diabetes. CDR3 residues: CASSQELVASYTF. CDR3 DNA: TGCGCCAGCAGCCAAGAATTAGTTGCGAGCTACACCTTC.